This paragraph reports one T cell receptor (beta chain). This entry comes from a study of blood T cell repertoires in COVID-19. Study at large: Sample material is recorded as cDNA or gDNA derived from T cells, B-cell-depleted T cells, or PBMCs.

Sequencing was performed with immunoSEQ multiplex PCR; in TCRdb, only in-frame clones are kept and a portion is missing. The sample shows about 170,000 clones, approximately 83% of them seen only once. The CDR3 contains 13 residues. Germline CDR1 and CDR2: MNHEY and SVGEGT. The trim removed 4 bases at V and 6 bases at J, leaving 2 bases unmatched. This TCR was recovered from a man aged 65 to 85 with active or convalescent COVID-19. The specimen was peripheral blood. The J gene is TRBJ2-7, the V gene TRBV6-2 or TRBV6-3; 11 bases are a match to TRBD1. The CDR3, as DNA: TGTGCCAGCAGTTCCGGGACAGGGGGCGAGCAGTACTTC. Encoded protein: CASSSGTGGEQYF.